This TCR beta chain was identified in a study of cytomegalovirus exposure and HLA in healthy donors (dated by TCRdb to the late 2010s). Context from the whole study: An earlier analysis of approximately 640 of the donors reported about 250 Gb of sequence data and 117 million unique TCR beta sequences from 150 million to 200 million T cells. About 280 gigabases of sequencing data and around 80 million unique TCR sequences made up an early release that covered nearly 650 HLA-typed donors. Of the 300 to 500 genotyped donors, more than 75% were placed in the genetic ancestry cluster associated with self-reported Caucasian donors. The aim of the study was to test whether cataloging public T cell receptors could identify signatures of past pathogen exposure. Using immunosequencing, the study profiled T cell repertoires from roughly 650 subjects and related those repertoires to cytomegalovirus serostatus. In addition to the first cohort of roughly 670 subjects, a separate validation cohort of under 150 different subjects was used. The study combined high-throughput TCR immunosequencing, statistical association of individual TCRs with disease status, and machine learning to predict cytomegalovirus infection status. A later analysis re-examined previously published TCR beta repertoires from more than 650 donors and added high-resolution HLA genotyping to investigate patterns of TCR occurrence. The later analysis used no new phenotypic data to find candidate immune exposures, relying instead on TCR beta sequences and their occurrence across donors. To decide whether each TCR beta V gene segment behaved as functional or pseudogenic, an earlier analysis of some 600 of the donors relied on high-throughput TCR beta sequencing. Donor age, sex, ethnicity and CMV serostatus were compiled together with the repertoire data. A later genetic analysis took genome-wide SNP genotypes for about three fifths of the roughly 670 donors and used that subset as a discovery cohort. Every repertoire in the discovery cohort had been generated on one and the same sequencing platform. Class I and class II HLA loci were covered by the typing at four-digit resolution. The number of donors typed differed by locus, with about 629-640 for A, B, C, DRB1 and DQB1, around 560 for DQA1, under 610 for DPA1, and some 450 for DPB1. A handful of DR-DQ haplotypes were treated as single units for association and clustering because of strong linkage in the cohort. On average, around 200,000 unique TCR beta nucleotide sequences were sequenced per donor among fewer than 500 genotyped donors of the cohort, with about 17% of those sequences being non-productive.

The CDR3, cysteine through phenylalanine, is 13 amino acids long. Just CDR3 DNA is preserved here, 39 bases in frame from base 1. V sheds 1 base and J sheds 8 bases, leaving 11 bases between their ends. CDR1 and CDR2, per the germline V gene, are SGHTA and FQGTGA. Results and caveats for the whole study, not just this receptor: A later analysis found that TCR association rates varied across HLA loci, with DRB1 alleles showing the most associated TCRs and HLA-C alleles the fewest. A further reported finding was that TCR beta sequences accurately predicted the HLA-A and HLA-B alleles for most subjects in the first cohort. About 17 rarely observed V segments, including chromosome 9 orphons, were excluded from the earlier analysis of about 500 of the donors because counts were too low. According to a later analysis, most CMV-associated TCR beta chains appeared to be HLA-restricted, and the HLA associations seemed to be driven largely by CMV exposure. According to a later analysis, parvovirus B19, influenza, CMV and Epstein-Barr virus appeared linked to several top co-occurrence clusters. Linkage disequilibrium might explain the correlated functional status among segregating V segments, but an unknown experimental factor could not be excluded. In both the original and validation cohorts, the classifier was reported to diagnose cytomegalovirus status with high specificity and sensitivity. In the study, approximately 160 TCR beta chains were listed as associated with cytomegalovirus. In a later genetic analysis, a missense DCLRE1C variant was associated with V-gene and J-gene trimming of TCR beta chains, and the association was replicated in an independent cohort. According to a later genetic analysis, donors in an Asian-associated ancestry cluster had fewer N-insertions in productive TCRs than the approximately 670-donor mean. The presence/absence analyses assumed that sequencing depth was roughly uniform across donors, and that assumption may not be true. In vitro tests confirmed that a few of the cytomegalovirus-associated TCR beta chains recognize cytomegalovirus antigens. A later analysis found that HLA-associated TCR beta chains were more clonally expanded and had lower generation probabilities than equally common non-associated chains. The sequencing pipeline was judged likely to have produced a cluster of highly shared sequence variants as a technical artifact. An earlier analysis of roughly 570 of the donors showed that most TCR beta V segments appeared in productive rearrangements either about 87% or about 30% of the time, which broadly matched IMGT annotations. Assigning TCR associations to individual alleles was difficult when HLA alleles, especially DR and DQ, strongly co-occurred. The cohort was sequenced for TCR beta chains only, and without alpha or paired-chain data the features that could be detected were limited. In a later analysis, around 17,000 TCR beta sequences were associated with specific HLA alleles at a false discovery rate of 0.05. Because the 87-base-pair reads could not distinguish some IMGT-functional V segments, including TRBV6-2 and TRBV6-3, those segments were excluded. Across donors, most TCR sequences were observed very rarely, whereas some public TCRs were present in many individuals. According to the authors, the approach could potentially be generalized to other disease states and immunological phenotypes. For the cohort, immune exposure information was limited to CMV serostatus. Because HLA typing was unavailable for some donors at each locus, only the typed subset was used in association tests.

A note on this clone: Its recognized antigen is unknown.

The cohort comprised fewer than 750 healthy bone marrow donors. At the time of sampling, all cohort members were nominally healthy, though unrecorded immune exposures were likely present. The donor was CMV seronegative and belonged to the group of approximately 320 seronegative cohort members. Each donor provided a peripheral blood sample, and peripheral blood mononuclear cells were used for TCR beta sequencing. The Qiagen DNeasy Blood Extraction Kit was used to extract genomic DNA from the blood cell samples. Receptor amplification or capture employed the immunoSEQ multiplex PCR assay. For the multiplex PCR, a mixture combining 60 forward primers for TCR Vbeta segments and 13 reverse primers for TCR Jbeta segments was used. Amplification of the CDR3 region of rearranged TCR beta genes was performed with a multiplex PCR assay on genomic DNA. On the Illumina HiSeq System, the amplified TCR beta libraries were sequenced as 87-base-pair reads. The original methods were these. A later analysis counted approximately 84 million unique TCR beta chains across the roughly 700 repertoires, and around 9.9 million of these chains were shared by at least two donors. A nearest-neighbor algorithm error-corrected the raw reads and collapsed the reads into unique sequences, merging closely related sequences to remove PCR and sequencing errors. Alignment of CDR3 sequences to IMGT reference sequences was used to assign V, D and J gene segments. For a sequence to be retained, a match of at least six nucleotides was required to both a V gene segment and a J gene segment. A rearrangement counted as productive if the CDR3 had no stop codons and remained in frame with V and J, and every other rearrangement counted as non-productive. CDR3 was defined according to IMGT convention as the region running from the second conserved V-encoded cysteine to the conserved J-encoded phenylalanine. In an earlier analysis of more than 550 of the donors, sequences lacking an unambiguous match to a single V gene segment were excluded. In an earlier analysis of 587 of the donors, V segments were called functional above 56.7% productive rearrangements and were called segregating when the between-donor standard deviation exceeded 5%. A statistical classification framework was developed to diagnose cytomegalovirus status using the catalog of TCR beta chain sequences. In a later analysis, V and J genes were assigned by comparing TCR nucleotide sequences against IMGT/GENE-DB human TR gene sequences. Using the TCRdist pipeline, a later analysis assigned CDR3 sequences along with most-parsimonious VDJ recombination scenarios. A later analysis defined each TCR beta chain by its CDR3 amino acid sequence plus V-gene family, and excluded reads lacking a unique V-gene family. A later analysis removed nearly 600 highly shared, low-generation-probability nucleotide sequences to deal with suspected cross-contamination and a sequencing artifact. In a later analysis, a clonal expansion index for each public chain was calculated from normalized within-repertoire ranks of inferred template counts. In a later analysis, generation probabilities were computed with a VDJ recombination model fitted to out-of-frame rearrangements, and the resulting probabilities were checked against IGoR. In a later analysis, hypergeometric tests were used to score TCR-TCR, TCR-HLA and TCR-CMV co-occurrence, with a repertoire-size bias correction applied to TCR pairs. False discovery rates were estimated in a later analysis by permuting HLA or CMV assignments 20 times. In a later analysis, co-occurring TCRs were grouped using DBSCAN, with TCRdist sequence similarity added in when clustering inside HLA-allele-positive subsets. Repertoires with fewer than 30,000 or more than 120,000 public chains, plus five repertoires with anomalous nucleotide sharing, were excluded from co-occurrence clustering. As stored in TCRdb, this immuneACCESS dataset retains in-frame rearrangements with V and J assigned. A fraction of the clones does not appear; measured against another copy, unresolved V genes explain less than half of the discrepancy, and the remainder lacks a known reason. Clone size and V and J calls were adopted from that table, with D and trimming inferred from the DNA. The table held for this sample gives about 130,000 clones. Of the sample, 1.5% to 2% is held by the ten largest clones.

The sequenced material came from PBMCs. This receptor chain uses TRBV7-3 and TRBJ1-1; a weak D assignment points to TRBD1 (6 bases agree). The TCR sequence derives from a young man in good health and CMV-seronegative. The DNA sequence is as follows: TGTGCCAGCAGCTTAAGCCAAACAGGGGAAGCTTTCTTT. It specifies CASSLSQTGEAFF.